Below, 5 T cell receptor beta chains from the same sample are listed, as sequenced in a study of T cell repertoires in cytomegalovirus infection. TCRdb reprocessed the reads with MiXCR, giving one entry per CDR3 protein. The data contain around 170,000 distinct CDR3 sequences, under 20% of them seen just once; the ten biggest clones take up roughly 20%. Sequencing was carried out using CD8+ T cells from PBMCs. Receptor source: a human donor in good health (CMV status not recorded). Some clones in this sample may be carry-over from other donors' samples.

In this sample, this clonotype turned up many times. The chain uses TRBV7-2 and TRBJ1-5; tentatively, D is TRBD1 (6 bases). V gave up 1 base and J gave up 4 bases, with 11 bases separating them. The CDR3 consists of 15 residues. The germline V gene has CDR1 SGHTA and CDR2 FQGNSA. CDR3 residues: CASSLEGGWNQPQHF. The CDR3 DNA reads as TGTGCCAGCAGCTTAGAAGGGGGATGGAATCAGCCCCAGCATTTT.

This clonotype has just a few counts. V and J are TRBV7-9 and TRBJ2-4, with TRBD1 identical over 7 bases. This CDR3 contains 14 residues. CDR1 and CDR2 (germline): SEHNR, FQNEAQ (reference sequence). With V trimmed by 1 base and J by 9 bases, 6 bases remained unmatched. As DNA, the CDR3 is TGTGCCAGCAGCTTAGACAAGGGGGCAGGCATTCAGTACTTC. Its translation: CASSLDKGAGIQYF.

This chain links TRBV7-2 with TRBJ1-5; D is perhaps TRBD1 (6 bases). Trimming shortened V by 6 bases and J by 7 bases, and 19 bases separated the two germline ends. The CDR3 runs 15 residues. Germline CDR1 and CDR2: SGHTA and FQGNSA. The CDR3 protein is CASSHNREPPQPQHF. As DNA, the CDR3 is TGTGCCAGCAGTCATAACAGGGAACCTCCGCAGCCCCAGCATTTT.

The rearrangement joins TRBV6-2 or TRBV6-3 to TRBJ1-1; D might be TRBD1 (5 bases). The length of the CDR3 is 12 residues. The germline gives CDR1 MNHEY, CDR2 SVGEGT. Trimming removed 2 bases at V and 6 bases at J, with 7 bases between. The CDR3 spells CASSYTGPEAFF. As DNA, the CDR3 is TGTGCCAGCAGTTACACAGGACCTGAAGCTTTCTTT.

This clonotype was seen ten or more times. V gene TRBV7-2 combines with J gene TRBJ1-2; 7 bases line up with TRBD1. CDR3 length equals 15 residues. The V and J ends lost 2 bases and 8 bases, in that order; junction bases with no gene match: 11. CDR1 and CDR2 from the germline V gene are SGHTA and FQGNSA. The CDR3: CASSLRDSYFGGYTF. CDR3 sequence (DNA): TGTGCCAGCAGCTTAAGGGACAGTTATTTTGGGGGCTACACCTTC.